Below are 7 T cell receptor beta chains sequenced from a single sample in a study of spatial heterogeneity in lung cancer. Study-wide results and caveats: Intratumoral expanded alpha and beta TCR counts were found to track tumor mutation counts.

TCRdb re-called the 5' RACE reads through MiXCR, storing one row per CDR3 protein. The sample holds nearly 25,000 distinct CDR3 sequences, over 7.5% seen once. The antigens these receptors bind are not known. Sample time point: sample taken at primary tumor resection. The specimen was lung tumor tissue, collected at surgery. The receptor set was obtained from a male donor with early-stage non-small cell lung cancer.

This clonotype was seen more than once but under ten times. The V call is TRBV6-5, the J call TRBJ1-6; D not certain. Looked up from germline, CDR1 is MNHEY and CDR2 is SVGAGI. Trimming took off 7 bases at V and 9 bases at J, with 19 bases between the two ends. CDR3 length equals 15 residues. In DNA form, the CDR3 reads TGTGCCAGCAAACCACCCGGAGAAGGTGGTTCACCCCTCCACTTT. Translation gives CASKPPGEGGSPLHF.

This clonotype has at least ten counts. The rearrangement joins TRBV7-2 to TRBJ2-7; TRBD1 aligns across 7 bases. V gave up 3 bases and J gave up 4 bases; unmatched junction bases: 9. CDR1 and CDR2 from the germline V gene are SGHTA and FQGNSA. This CDR3 has 15 amino acids. The CDR3 protein is CASSFPGGRRYEQYF. CDR3 DNA: TGTGCCAGCAGCTTCCCAGGGGGAAGGCGTTACGAGCAGTACTTC. Looking up the rest from reference TRBV7-2 and TRBJ2-7 gives the full variable domain: GAGVSQSPSNKVTEKGKDVELRCDPISGHTALYWYRQSLGQGLEFLIYFQGNSAPDKSGLPSDRFSAERTGGSVSTLTIQRTQQEDSAVYLCASSFPGGRRYEQYFGPGTRLTVT.

The V and J genes are TRBV7-9 and TRBJ1-5; tentative D call: TRBD1 (5 bases). The V gene's germline CDR1 is SEHNR and CDR2 FQNEAQ (reference sequence). The CDR3 contains 14 residues. V was trimmed by 4 bases and J by 6 bases, leaving 13 bases between them. CDR3 sequence: CASSSGTPGQPQHF. The CDR3 DNA reads TGTGCCAGCAGCTCCGGGACTCCCGGTCAGCCCCAGCATTTT.

The rearrangement links TRBV20-1 to TRBJ1-4; tentatively, D is TRBD1 (6 bases). V shed 5 bases and J shed 1 base, with 14 bases lying between them. This CDR3 is built from 15 residues. Germline CDR1 and CDR2: DFQATT and SNEGSKA (reference sequence). CDR3 residues: CSAAGGGETNEKLFF. Here the CDR3 DNA reads TGCAGTGCTGCGGGAGGGGGTGAAACTAATGAAAAACTGTTTTTT.

This clonotype was found many times. J is TRBJ1-1 and V is TRBV20-1; tentative D call: TRBD1 (5 bases). The CDR3 covers 14 residues. Trimming removed 6 bases at V and 6 bases at J, with 20 bases between. Per germline, CDR1 DFQATT and CDR2 SNEGSKA (reference sequence). The CDR3 region has the DNA TGCAGTGCCCTCCGGGACTCTCGGGGTCCTGAAGCTTTCTTT. It translates to CSALRDSRGPEAFF.

This clonotype has a count of ten or more. The V gene is TRBV2, the J gene TRBJ1-2, with a tentative D call TRBD1 (5 bases). CDR1 is SNHLY, CDR2 FYNNEI, per germline. Trimming took off 7 bases at V and 2 bases at J, with 14 bases between the two ends. The CDR3 runs to 14 residues. The CDR3 spells CASIYRTRNYGYTF. For the CDR3, the DNA is TGTGCCAGCATTTACAGGACTCGGAACTATGGCTACACCTTC. The full variable domain, in which reference TRBV2 and TRBJ1-2 provide the parts outside the CDR3, is EPEVTQTPSHQVTQMGQEVILRCVPISNHLYFYWYRQILGQKVEFLVSFYNNEISEKSEIFDDQFSVERPDGSNFTLKIRSTKLEDSAMYFCASIYRTRNYGYTFGSGTRLTVV.

The V and J genes are TRBV30 and TRBJ1-1, with unresolved D. Germline V gene lookup returns CDR1 GTSNPN and CDR2 SVGIG (reference sequence). V gave up 4 bases and J gave up 1 base, with 10 bases separating them. This CDR3 region has 13 residues. For the CDR3, the DNA is TGTGCCTGGACTAGGAGCCCGAACACTGAAGCTTTCTTT. Translation: CAWTRSPNTEAFF.